This T cell receptor (beta chain) is drawn from a study of Ad26.COV2.S vaccination and SARS-CoV-2 variants. Study background: Enrollment placed the donor in the COV1001 Ad26.COV2.S trial arm. Ad26.COV2.S was injected intramuscularly once or twice, 56 days apart. Study-wide points: Breadth of non-spike TCRs did not differ between vaccinees and placebo recipients. Compared with placebo recipients, vaccine recipients had higher spike-specific TCR breadth.

Sequencing used immunoSEQ multiplex PCR; TCRdb keeps in-frame clones, though not all of them. The sample lists 440,000 or so clones, about nine tenths occurring once. Germline assignment: CDR1 ENHRY and CDR2 SYGVKD. The CDR3 is 13 residues long. V was pared by 7 bases and J by 0 bases, with 9 bases between. Treatment noted: around 19 received Ad26.COV2.S at low or high dose, single or two shots; several received placebo; per-sample allocation not given. Sampling took place 63 days after the first vaccine or placebo injection. Worth noting for this clone: Its specificity is not known.

The rearrangement links TRBV10-3 to TRBJ1-2; D ambiguous. The sample was peripheral blood, taken in a trial of Ad26.COV2.S vaccine versus placebo. The sequence derives from a person between 18 and 65 years old who received the Ad26.COV2.S COVID-19 vaccine or a placebo. CDR3 in amino acids: CAITGSPNYGYTF. Here the CDR3 DNA reads TGTGCCATCACGGGCAGCCCTAACTATGGCTACACCTTC.